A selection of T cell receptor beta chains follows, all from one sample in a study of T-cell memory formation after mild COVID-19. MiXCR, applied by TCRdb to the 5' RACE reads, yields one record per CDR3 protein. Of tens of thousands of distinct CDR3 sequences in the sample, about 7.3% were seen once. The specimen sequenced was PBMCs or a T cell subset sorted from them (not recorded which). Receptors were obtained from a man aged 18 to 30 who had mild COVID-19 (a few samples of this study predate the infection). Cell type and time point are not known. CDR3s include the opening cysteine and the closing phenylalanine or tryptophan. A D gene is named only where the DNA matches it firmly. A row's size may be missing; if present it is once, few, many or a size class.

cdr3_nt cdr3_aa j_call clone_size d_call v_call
TGTGCCAGTGGACCGAGCTCCTACGAGCAGTACTTC CASGPSSYEQYF TRBJ2-7 few - TRBV7-9
TGCGCCAGCAGCTTGGCCCGGCTAGCGGGGTCAGATACGCAGTATTTT CASSLARLAGSDTQYF TRBJ2-3 many TRBD2 TRBV5-1
TGTGCCAGCAGCTTAGCCTCTACAAACACCGGGGAGCTGTTTTTT CASSLASTNTGELFF TRBJ2-2 many - TRBV7-2
TGCAGTGCTAGAGATAGCGGGTTTAGCACAGATACGCAGTATTTT CSARDSGFSTDTQYF TRBJ2-3 - TRBD2 TRBV20-1
TGTGCCAGCAGTTTAGACGGGGGGCGCACCGGGGAGCTGTTTTTT CASSLDGGRTGELFF TRBJ2-2 few - TRBV12-3/TRBV12-4
TGTGCCAGCAGCTTAGGGCTAGCGGGGGTCGAGTACCAAGAGACCCAGTACTTC CASSLGLAGVEYQETQYF TRBJ2-5 few TRBD2 TRBV7-9
TGTGCCAGCAGCCAACAGTGGGACAGGGGGTACGAGCAGTACTTC CASSQQWDRGYEQYF TRBJ2-7 few TRBD1 TRBV7-9
TGCAGTGCTACCGTGGGGGCTAGCGCAGATACGCAGTATTTT CSATVGASADTQYF TRBJ2-3 many - TRBV20-1
TGCGCCAGCAGCCAAGATTGGACTGAAGCTTTCTTT CASSQDWTEAFF TRBJ1-1 few - TRBV4-3
TGTGCCAGCGGATCGGCCGACGTAAGGCAGTACTTC CASGSADVRQYF TRBJ2-7 - - TRBV6-2/TRBV6-3
TGTGCCAGCAGCCCCCAGGGGGCCACAGATACGCAGTATTTT CASSPQGATDTQYF TRBJ2-3 many TRBD1 TRBV7-3